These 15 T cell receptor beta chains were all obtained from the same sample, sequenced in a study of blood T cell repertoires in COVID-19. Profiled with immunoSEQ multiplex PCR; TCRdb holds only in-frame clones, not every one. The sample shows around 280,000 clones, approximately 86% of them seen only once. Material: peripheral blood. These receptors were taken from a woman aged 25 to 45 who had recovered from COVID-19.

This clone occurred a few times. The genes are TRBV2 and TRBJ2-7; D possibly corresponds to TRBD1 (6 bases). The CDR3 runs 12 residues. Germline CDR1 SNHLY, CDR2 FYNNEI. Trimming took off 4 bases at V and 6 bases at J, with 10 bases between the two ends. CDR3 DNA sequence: TGTGCCAGCAGTGGACAGGCATCCGAGCAGTACTTC. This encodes CASSGQASEQYF.

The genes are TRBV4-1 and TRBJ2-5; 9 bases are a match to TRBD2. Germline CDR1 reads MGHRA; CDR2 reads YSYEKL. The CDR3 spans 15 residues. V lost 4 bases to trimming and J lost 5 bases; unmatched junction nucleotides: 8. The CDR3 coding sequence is TGCGCCAGCAGCCCCGGGACTAGCACCCGGGAGACCCAGTACTTC. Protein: CASSPGTSTRETQYF.

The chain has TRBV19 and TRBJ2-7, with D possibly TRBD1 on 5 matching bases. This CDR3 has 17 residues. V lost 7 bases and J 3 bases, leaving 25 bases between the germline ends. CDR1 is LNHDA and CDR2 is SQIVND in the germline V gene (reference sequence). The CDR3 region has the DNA TGTGCCAGTACTAATGGGCCAGGGCGCAATTTCGTCTACGAGCAGTACTTC. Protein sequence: CASTNGPGRNFVYEQYF. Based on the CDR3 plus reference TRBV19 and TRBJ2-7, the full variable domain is DGGITQSPKYLFRKEGQNVTLSCEQNLNHDAMYWYRQDPGQGLRLIYYSQIVNDFQKGDIAEGYSVSREKKESFPLTVTSAQKNPTAFYLCASTNGPGRNFVYEQYFGPGTRLTVT.

CDR3 coding DNA: TGTGCCAGCAGCTGGACCCGTGCGAGCGGGGGCGGCGAGCAGTACTTC. Its protein is CASSWTRASGGGEQYF. The chain employs TRBV7-2 and TRBJ2-7; 8 nucleotides match TRBD2. The CDR3 is 16 residues long. J lost 6 bases, V lost 4 bases, and 14 bases had no gene match. Germline V gene lookup returns CDR1 SGHTA and CDR2 FQGNSA.

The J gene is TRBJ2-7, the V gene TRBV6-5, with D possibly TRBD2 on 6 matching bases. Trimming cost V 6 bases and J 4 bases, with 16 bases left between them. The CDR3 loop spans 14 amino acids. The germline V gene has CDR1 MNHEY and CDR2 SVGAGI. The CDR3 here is CASREGGGAYEQYF. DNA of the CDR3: TGTGCCAGCAGGGAGGGAGGTGGGGCTTACGAGCAGTACTTC.

Here the CDR3 reads CASSLVFRQGFDQPQHF. CDR3 sequence (DNA): TGTGCCAGCAGCTTAGTATTCCGACAGGGGTTTGATCAGCCCCAGCATTTT. This chain connects TRBV7-8 to TRBJ1-5, with 8 nucleotides matching TRBD1. The germline gives CDR1 SGHVS, CDR2 FQNEAQ. This CDR3 region has 17 residues. V shed 1 base, J shed 5 bases, and the junction held 10 bases outside the gene matches.

The CDR3: CASSTPGQDTEAFF. The CDR3 DNA reads as TGCGCCAGCAGTACACCGGGACAGGACACTGAAGCTTTCTTT. The V and J genes are TRBV4-1 and TRBJ1-1, with 8 positions matching TRBD1. The junction had 6 bases not matched to a gene; V was cut back by 6 bases and J by 3 bases. The CDR3 runs to 14 residues. Germline-derived CDR1 and CDR2 are MGHRA and YSYEKL.

The CDR3: CSVVIDSYNEQFF. CDR3 bases: TGCAGCGTTGTGATAGACTCCTACAATGAGCAGTTCTTC. The chain links TRBV29-1 to TRBJ2-1; no reliable D call. V was pared by 4 bases and J by 0 bases, with 7 bases between. The CDR3 covers 13 residues. In germline, CDR1 is SQVTM, CDR2 ANQGSEA.

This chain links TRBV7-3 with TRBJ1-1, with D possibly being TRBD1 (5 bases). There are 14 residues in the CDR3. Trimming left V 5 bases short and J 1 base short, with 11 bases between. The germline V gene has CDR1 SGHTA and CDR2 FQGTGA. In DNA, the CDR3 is TGTGCCAGCAGCCCGCGACAGACGAACACTGAAGCTTTCTTT. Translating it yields CASSPRQTNTEAFF.

The CDR3: CASSPPAGGNTEAFF. The CDR3 DNA follows: TGTGCCAGCAGCCCCCCAGCAGGGGGGAATACTGAAGCTTTCTTT. The chain has TRBV4-2 and TRBJ1-1, with 7 nucleotides matching TRBD1. The J segment lost 5 bases and the V segment lost 4 bases, leaving 10 bases of the junction unmatched. Germline lookup yields CDR1 LGHNA and CDR2 YNFKEQ. This CDR3 has 15 amino acids.

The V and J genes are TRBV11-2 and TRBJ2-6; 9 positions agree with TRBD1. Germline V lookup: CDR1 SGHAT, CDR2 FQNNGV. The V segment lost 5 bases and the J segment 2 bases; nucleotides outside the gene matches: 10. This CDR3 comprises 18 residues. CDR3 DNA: TGTGCCAGCAGCCCCGGACAGGGGCAGGGAACTGGGGCCAACGTCCTGACTTTC. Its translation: CASSPGQGQGTGANVLTF.

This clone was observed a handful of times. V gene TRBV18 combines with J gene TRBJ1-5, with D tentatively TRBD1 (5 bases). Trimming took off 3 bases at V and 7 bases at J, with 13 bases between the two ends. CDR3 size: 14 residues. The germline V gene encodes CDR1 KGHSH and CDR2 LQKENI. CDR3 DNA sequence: TGTGCCAGCTCACCTCAGGAGGGGAACCAGCCCCAGCATTTT. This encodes CASSPQEGNQPQHF.

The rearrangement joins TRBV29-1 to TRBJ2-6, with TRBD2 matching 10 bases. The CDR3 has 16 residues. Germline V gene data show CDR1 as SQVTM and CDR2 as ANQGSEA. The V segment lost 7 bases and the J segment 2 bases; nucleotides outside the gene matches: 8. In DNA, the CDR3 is TGCAGCGCCTCTAGCGGGAGTAGGGCTGGGGCCAACGTCCTGACTTTC. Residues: CSASSGSRAGANVLTF. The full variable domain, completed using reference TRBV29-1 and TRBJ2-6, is SAVISQKPSRDICQRGTSLTIQCQVDSQVTMMFWYRQQPGQSLTLIATANQGSEATYESGFVIDKFPISRPNLTFSTLTVSNMSPEDSSIYLCSASSGSRAGANVLTFGAGSRLTVL.

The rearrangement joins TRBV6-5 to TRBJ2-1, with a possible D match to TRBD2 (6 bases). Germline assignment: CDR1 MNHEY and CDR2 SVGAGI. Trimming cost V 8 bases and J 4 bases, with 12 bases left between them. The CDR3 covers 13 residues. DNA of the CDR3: TGTGCCAGCGTAAGCGGACTATACAATGAGCAGTTCTTC. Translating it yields CASVSGLYNEQFF.

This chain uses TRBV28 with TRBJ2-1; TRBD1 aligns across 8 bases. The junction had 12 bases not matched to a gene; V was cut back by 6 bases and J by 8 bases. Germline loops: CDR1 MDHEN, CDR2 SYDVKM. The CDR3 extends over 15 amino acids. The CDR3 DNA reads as TGTGCCAGCAGACCCAGGGACAGGACGTCCCATGAGCAGTTCTTC. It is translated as CASRPRDRTSHEQFF. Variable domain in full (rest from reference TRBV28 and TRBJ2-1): DVKVTQSSRYLVKRTGEKVFLECVQDMDHENMFWYRQDPGLGLRLIYFSYDVKMKEKGDIPEGYSVSREKKERFSLILESASTNQTSMYLCASRPRDRTSHEQFFGPGTRLTVL.